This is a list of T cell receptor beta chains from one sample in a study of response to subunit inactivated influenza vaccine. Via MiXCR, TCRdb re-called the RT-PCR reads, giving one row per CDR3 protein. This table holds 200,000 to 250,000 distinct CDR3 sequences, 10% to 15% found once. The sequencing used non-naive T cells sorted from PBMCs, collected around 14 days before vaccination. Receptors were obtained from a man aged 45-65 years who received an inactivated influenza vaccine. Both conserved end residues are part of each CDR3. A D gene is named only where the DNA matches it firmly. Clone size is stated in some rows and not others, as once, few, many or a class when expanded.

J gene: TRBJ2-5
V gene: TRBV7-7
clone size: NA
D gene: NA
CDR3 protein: CASSPGLSAQETQYF
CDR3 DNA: TGTGCTAGCAGCCCGGGCCTCTCCGCACAAGAGACCCAGTACTTC

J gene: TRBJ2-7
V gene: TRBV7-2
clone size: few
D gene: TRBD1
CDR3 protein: CASSADRVRYEQYF
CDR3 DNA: TGTGCCAGCAGCGCCGACAGGGTCCGCTACGAGCAGTACTTC

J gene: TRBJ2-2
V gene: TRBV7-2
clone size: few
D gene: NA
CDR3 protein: CASSSRSGANTGELFF
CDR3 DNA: TGTGCCAGCAGCTCCCGGAGCGGAGCGAACACCGGGGAGCTGTTTTTT

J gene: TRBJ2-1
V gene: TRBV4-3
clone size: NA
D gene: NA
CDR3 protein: CASSRLTGDNEQFF
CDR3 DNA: TGCGCCAGCAGCCGGTTAACAGGTGACAATGAGCAGTTCTTC

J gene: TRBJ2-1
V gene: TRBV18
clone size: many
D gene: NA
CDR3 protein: CASSKQGNNEQFF
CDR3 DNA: TGTGCCAGCTCAAAACAGGGCAACAATGAGCAGTTCTTC

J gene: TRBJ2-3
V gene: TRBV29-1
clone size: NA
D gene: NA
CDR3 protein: CSVSAEERSTDTQYF
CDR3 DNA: TGCAGCGTCTCCGCGGAGGAGCGGAGCACAGATACGCAGTATTTT

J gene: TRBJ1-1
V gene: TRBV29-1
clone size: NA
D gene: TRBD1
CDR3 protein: CSVDRSDYVYTEAFF
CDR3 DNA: TGCAGCGTGGACAGGTCGGACTATGTCTATACTGAAGCTTTCTTT

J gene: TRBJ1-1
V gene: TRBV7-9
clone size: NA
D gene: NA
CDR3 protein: CASSVKGYTEAFF
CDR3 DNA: TGTGCCAGCAGCGTTAAGGGATACACTGAAGCTTTCTTT

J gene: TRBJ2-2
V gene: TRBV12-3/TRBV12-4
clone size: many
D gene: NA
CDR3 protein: CASSLTWAGELFF
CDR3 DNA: TGTGCCAGCAGTTTAACTTGGGCCGGGGAGCTGTTTTTT

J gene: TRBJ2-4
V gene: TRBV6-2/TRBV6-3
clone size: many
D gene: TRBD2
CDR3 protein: CASSYSGGFIQYF
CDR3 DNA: TGTGCCAGCAGTTACTCGGGGGGGTTCATTCAGTACTTC

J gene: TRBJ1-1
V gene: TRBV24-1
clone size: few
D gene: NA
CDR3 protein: CATSDFSGTEAFF
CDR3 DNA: TGTGCCACCAGTGATTTCTCAGGGACTGAAGCTTTCTTT

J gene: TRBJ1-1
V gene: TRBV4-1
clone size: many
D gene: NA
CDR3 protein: CASSQGYRNTEAFF
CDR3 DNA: TGCGCCAGCAGCCAAGGCTACAGAAACACTGAAGCTTTCTTT

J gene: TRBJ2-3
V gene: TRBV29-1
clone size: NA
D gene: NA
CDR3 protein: CSVAVSEGTDTQYF
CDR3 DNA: TGCAGCGTTGCGGTCAGCGAGGGCACAGATACGCAGTATTTT

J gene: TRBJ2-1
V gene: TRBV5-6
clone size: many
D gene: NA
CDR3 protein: CASSSGTWTLNEQFF
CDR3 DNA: TGTGCCAGCAGTTCCGGGACATGGACGTTGAATGAGCAGTTCTTC

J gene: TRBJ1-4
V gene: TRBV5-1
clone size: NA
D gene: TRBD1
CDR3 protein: CASSDSTGNEKLFF
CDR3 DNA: TGCGCCAGCAGCGACTCGACAGGGAATGAAAAACTGTTTTTT

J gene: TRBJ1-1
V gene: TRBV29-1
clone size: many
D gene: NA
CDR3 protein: CSGGTVNTEAFF
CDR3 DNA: TGCAGCGGAGGGACGGTGAACACTGAAGCTTTCTTT

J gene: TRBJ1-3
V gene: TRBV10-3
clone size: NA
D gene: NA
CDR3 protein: CAITGSGNTIYF
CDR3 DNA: TGTGCCATCACCGGCTCTGGAAACACCATATATTTT

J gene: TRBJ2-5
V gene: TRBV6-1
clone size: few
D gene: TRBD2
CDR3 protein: CASSTQRGRIQETQYF
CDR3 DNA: TGTGCCAGCAGTACCCAGCGGGGGCGGATCCAAGAGACCCAGTACTTC

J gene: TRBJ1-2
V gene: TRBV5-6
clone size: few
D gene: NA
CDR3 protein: CASSLVTGALVGYTF
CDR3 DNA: TGTGCCAGCAGCTTGGTAACCGGCGCCCTTGTAGGCTACACCTTC

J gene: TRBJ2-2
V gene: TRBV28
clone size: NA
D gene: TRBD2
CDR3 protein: CASRLLAGENTGELFF
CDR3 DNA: TGTGCCAGCAGACTACTAGCGGGAGAAAACACCGGGGAGCTGTTTTTT

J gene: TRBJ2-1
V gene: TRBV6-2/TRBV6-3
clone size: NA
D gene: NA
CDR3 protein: CASSHDGSSYNEQFF
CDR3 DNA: TGTGCCAGCAGTCACGACGGTAGCTCCTACAATGAGCAGTTCTTC

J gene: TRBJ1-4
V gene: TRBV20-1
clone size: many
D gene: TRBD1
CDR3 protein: CSASPGTGNEKLFF
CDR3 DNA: TGCAGTGCTAGCCCCGGGACAGGGAATGAAAAACTGTTTTTT

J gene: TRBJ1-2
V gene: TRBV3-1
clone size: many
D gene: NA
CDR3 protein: CASSQGWTGSGYTF
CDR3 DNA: TGTGCCAGCAGCCAAGGGTGGACTGGGAGTGGCTACACCTTC

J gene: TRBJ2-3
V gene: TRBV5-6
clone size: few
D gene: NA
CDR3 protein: CASSITVGRSTDTQYF
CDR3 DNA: TGTGCCAGCAGCATCACGGTGGGCAGGAGCACAGATACGCAGTATTTT

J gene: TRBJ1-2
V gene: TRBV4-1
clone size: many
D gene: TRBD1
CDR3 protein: CASRGQEKSNYGYTF
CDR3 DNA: TGCGCCAGCAGGGGACAGGAAAAATCTAACTATGGCTACACCTTC

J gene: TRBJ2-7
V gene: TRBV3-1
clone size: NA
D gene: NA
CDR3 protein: CASSQDLGEQYF
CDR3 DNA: TGTGCCAGCAGCCAAGATCTAGGCGAGCAGTACTTC

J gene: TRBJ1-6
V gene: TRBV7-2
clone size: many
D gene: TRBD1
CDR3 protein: CASSASRTGGNSPLHF
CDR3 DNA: TGTGCCAGCAGCGCCTCTCGGACAGGGGGAAATTCACCCCTCCACTTT

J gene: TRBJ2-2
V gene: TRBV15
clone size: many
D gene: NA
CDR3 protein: CATSRLGTTGELFF
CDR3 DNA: TGTGCCACCAGCAGACTAGGGACCACCGGGGAGCTGTTTTTT

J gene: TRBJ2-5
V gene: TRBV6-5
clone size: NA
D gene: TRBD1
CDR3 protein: CASSYGGTGVETQYF
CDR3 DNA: TGTGCCAGCAGTTACGGGGGGACAGGGGTGGAGACCCAGTACTTC

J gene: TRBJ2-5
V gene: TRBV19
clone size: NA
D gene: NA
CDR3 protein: CASSTRREVGTQYF
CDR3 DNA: TGTGCCAGTAGTACAAGGAGGGAAGTGGGGACCCAGTACTTC

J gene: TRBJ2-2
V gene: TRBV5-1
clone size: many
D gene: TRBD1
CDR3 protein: CASSLAGQGNTGELFF
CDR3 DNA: TGCGCCAGCAGCTTGGCGGGACAGGGGAACACCGGGGAGCTGTTTTTT

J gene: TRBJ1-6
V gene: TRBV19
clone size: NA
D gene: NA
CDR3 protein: CASRRTEDNSPLHF
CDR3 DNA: TGTGCCAGTAGGAGGACAGAAGATAATTCACCCCTCCACTTT

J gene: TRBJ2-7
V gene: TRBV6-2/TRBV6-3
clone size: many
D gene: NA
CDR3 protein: CASSYKVRPISYEQYF
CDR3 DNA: TGTGCCAGCAGTTACAAAGTCCGTCCTATTTCCTACGAGCAGTACTTC

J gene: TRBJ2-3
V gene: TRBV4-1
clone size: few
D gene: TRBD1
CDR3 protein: CASSQTDRVVGTDTQYF
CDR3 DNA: TGCGCCAGCAGCCAAACGGACAGGGTGGTAGGCACAGATACGCAGTATTTT

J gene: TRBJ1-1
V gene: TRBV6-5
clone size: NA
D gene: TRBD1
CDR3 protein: CASSYGQGMNTEAFF
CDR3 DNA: TGTGCCAGCAGTTACGGACAGGGAATGAACACTGAAGCTTTCTTT

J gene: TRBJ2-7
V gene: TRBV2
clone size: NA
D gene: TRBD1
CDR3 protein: CASRRDRGISYEQYF
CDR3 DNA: TGTGCCAGCAGGAGAGACAGGGGGATCTCCTACGAGCAGTACTTC

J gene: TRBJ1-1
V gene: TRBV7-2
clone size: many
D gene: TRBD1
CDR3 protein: CASSPDRVMNTEAFF
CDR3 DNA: TGTGCCAGCAGCCCGGACAGGGTGATGAACACTGAAGCTTTCTTT

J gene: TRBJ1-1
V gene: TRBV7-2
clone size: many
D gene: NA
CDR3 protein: CASSSGQVNTEAFF
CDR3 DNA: TGTGCCAGCAGCTCGGGACAAGTGAACACTGAAGCTTTCTTT

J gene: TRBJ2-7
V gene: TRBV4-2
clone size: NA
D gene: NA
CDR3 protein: CASSQGREDEQYF
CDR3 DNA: TGTGCCAGCAGCCAAGGGAGGGAGGACGAGCAGTACTTC

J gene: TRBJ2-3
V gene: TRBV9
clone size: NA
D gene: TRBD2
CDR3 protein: CASSVGTSGILDTQYF
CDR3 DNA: TGTGCCAGCAGCGTAGGGACTAGCGGGATTTTAGATACGCAGTATTTT

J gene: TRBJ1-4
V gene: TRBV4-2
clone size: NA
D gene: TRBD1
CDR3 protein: CAISPGDSLVEKLFF
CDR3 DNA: TGTGCCATCAGCCCTGGGGACAGCCTTGTTGAAAAACTGTTTTTT

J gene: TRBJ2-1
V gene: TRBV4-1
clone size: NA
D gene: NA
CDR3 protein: CASSQDRALEQFF
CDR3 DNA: TGCGCCAGCAGCCAAGATCGGGCCCTTGAGCAGTTCTTC

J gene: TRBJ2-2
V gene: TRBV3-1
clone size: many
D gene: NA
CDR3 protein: CASSQDFDAGELFF
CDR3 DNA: TGTGCCAGCAGCCAAGATTTTGACGCCGGGGAGCTGTTTTTT

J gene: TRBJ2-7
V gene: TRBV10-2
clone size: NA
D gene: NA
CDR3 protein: CASRLPGGYVEQYF
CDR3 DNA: TGCGCCAGCAGGCTGCCAGGGGGGTATGTCGAGCAGTACTTC

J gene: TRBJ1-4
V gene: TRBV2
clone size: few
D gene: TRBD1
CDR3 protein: CASSRDRVDEKLFF
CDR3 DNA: TGTGCCAGCAGCCGGGACAGGGTGGATGAAAAACTGTTTTTT

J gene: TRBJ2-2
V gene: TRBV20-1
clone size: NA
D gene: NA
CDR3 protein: CSARRLTGTGELFF
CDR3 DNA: TGCAGTGCTAGGAGACTAACGGGCACCGGGGAGCTGTTTTTT

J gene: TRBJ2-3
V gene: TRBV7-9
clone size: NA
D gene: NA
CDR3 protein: CASSPGPLILADTQYF
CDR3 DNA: TGTGCCAGCAGTCCCGGACCTTTGATCCTCGCAGATACGCAGTATTTT

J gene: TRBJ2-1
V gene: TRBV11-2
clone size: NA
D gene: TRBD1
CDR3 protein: CASSEGQGVYNEQFF
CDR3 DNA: TGTGCCAGCAGCGAGGGACAGGGGGTCTACAATGAGCAGTTCTTC

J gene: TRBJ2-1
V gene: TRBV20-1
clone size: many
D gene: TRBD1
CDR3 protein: CSAGSGTGVYNEQFF
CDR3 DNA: TGCAGTGCTGGATCCGGGACAGGGGTTTACAATGAGCAGTTCTTC

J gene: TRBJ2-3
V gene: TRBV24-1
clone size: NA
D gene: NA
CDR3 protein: CATSDPPRTNTDTQYF
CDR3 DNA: TGTGCCACCAGTGATCCCCCCAGGACGAACACAGATACGCAGTATTTT